This record covers a single TCR beta chain. Germline V lookup: CDR1 ENHRY, CDR2 SYGVKD. V was pared by 4 bases and J by 0 bases, with 18 bases between. The CDR3 sequence is 17 residues long. The repertoire was sequenced with immunoSEQ multiplex PCR; TCRdb's copy has only in-frame clones and lacks some. Of fewer than 400,000 clones listed, nearly 90% are singletons. The data were obtained in a study of blood T cell repertoires in COVID-19. The genes are TRBV10-3 and TRBJ1-1, with D possibly matching TRBD1 (5 bases). The sequenced material came from PBMCs or T cells enriched from blood (not recorded which). This clonotype was sampled from a woman in her twenties or thirties who had recovered from COVID-19. CDR3 in amino acids: CAISGGRVGSMNTEAFF. In DNA, the CDR3 is TGTGCCATCAGTGGCGGCAGGGTGGGGTCTATGAACACTGAAGCTTTCTTT.